These T cell receptor beta chains were read from a single sample in a study of blood T cells in healthy people across ages. MiXCR was run by TCRdb on the 5' RACE reads, yielding one entry per CDR3 protein. The table lists about 800,000 distinct CDR3 sequences, roughly 25% of them singletons. These same data were also listed under a study on T cells of mothers and their children.

What was sequenced was blood. These receptors came from a boy younger than 18 in good health. CDR3s include the opening cysteine and the closing phenylalanine or tryptophan. The D gene is left open where the match is weak. The size of a clone is reported for some rows only, either as once, few or many, or as a class for expanded clones.

once	.	TRBV7-9	TRBJ1-1	TGTGCCAGCAGCAACTTGGGCCCTGAAGCTTTCTTT	CASSNLGPEAFF
few	.	TRBV29-1	TRBJ2-3	TGCAGCGCCGCAATGACGGGGGGCCTGACAGATACGCAGTATTTT	CSAAMTGGLTDTQYF
.	TRBD2	TRBV6-5	TRBJ2-7	TGTGCCAGCAGTACCGGACTAGAGGAGCAGTACTTC	CASSTGLEEQYF
few	.	TRBV14	TRBJ2-7	TGTGCCAGCAGCCAAGTGGCGTGGGAGGTTAGCTCCTACGAGCAGTACTTC	CASSQVAWEVSSYEQYF
few	.	TRBV14	TRBJ2-7	TGTGCCAGCAGCCAAGGACAGGCCATCTCCTACGAGCAGTACTTC	CASSQGQAISYEQYF
.	TRBD1	TRBV9	TRBJ1-4	TGTGCCAGCAGCGTAGCCGGGACAGTCACTGCAACTAATGAAAAACTGTTTTTT	CASSVAGTVTATNEKLFF
.	.	TRBV4-1	TRBJ2-3	TGCGCCAGCAGCCAAGATGGGGGTAGTCCCGATACGCAGTATTTT	CASSQDGGSPDTQYF
few	.	TRBV6-5	TRBJ2-7	TGTGCCAGCAGTTACTCAGTCGGGCTAGCGTCGGACGAGCAGTACTTC	CASSYSVGLASDEQYF
.	.	TRBV20-1	TRBJ2-1	TGCAGTGCTAGATGGAGAGACCTTGAGCAGTTCTTC	CSARWRDLEQFF
few	.	TRBV18	TRBJ2-6	TGTGCCAGCTCACCGTCGGACAGCTCTGGGGCCAACGTCCTGACTTTC	CASSPSDSSGANVLTF
few	.	TRBV21-1	TRBJ2-5	TGTGCCAGCAGCGCCGGGACAGGGGCTCGAGAGACCCAGTACTTC	CASSAGTGARETQYF
few	.	TRBV6-5	TRBJ2-3	TGTGCCAGCAATTCCCTTCGACCGCAAGGGGGTCCCACAGATACGCAGTATTTT	CASNSLRPQGGPTDTQYF
many	TRBD1	TRBV25-1	TRBJ1-5	TGTGCCAGCAGACCCGGGGGGGGAGGGGGCCGGCAGCCCCAGCATTTT	CASRPGGGGGRQPQHF
.	TRBD2	TRBV7-8	TRBJ2-1	TGTGCCAGCATGGTCGCGGGAGGGCTCTACAATGAGCAGTTCTTC	CASMVAGGLYNEQFF
few	TRBD1	TRBV6-6	TRBJ1-5	TGTGCCAGCAGTACACAGGGGGTGGCCGTAAGGGAACAGCCCCAGCATTTT	CASSTQGVAVREQPQHF
few	TRBD2	TRBV20-1	TRBJ2-1	TGCAGTGCTAGCCCCCTGACTAGCGGTACCTACAATGAGCAGTTCTTC	CSASPLTSGTYNEQFF
.	TRBD2	TRBV7-2	TRBJ2-1	TGTGCCAGCGAGGTCCGGGCGGGGGACAATGAGCAGTTCTTC	CASEVRAGDNEQFF
.	.	TRBV7-9	TRBJ2-7	TGTGCCAGCAGCTCGAATGCCCAGGGGATCTACGAGCAGTACTTC	CASSSNAQGIYEQYF
.	.	TRBV6-5	TRBJ1-4	TGTGCCAGCAGTTACTCACGGACGGACAATGAAAAACTGTTTTTT	CASSYSRTDNEKLFF
few	.	TRBV28	TRBJ2-3	TGTGCCAGCAGTTTTCAAGAAGAGGGTTCTGGGACCCAGTACTTT	CASSFQEEGSGTQYF
.	TRBD1	TRBV7-2	TRBJ2-1	TGTGCCAGCAGCGGGGGGACAGGGAATGAGCAGTTCTTC	CASSGGTGNEQFF
.	.	TRBV15	TRBJ2-7	TGTGCCACCAGCAGAGGATTTACAAACGAGCAGTGCTTC	CATSRGFTNEQCF
.	.	TRBV7-2	TRBJ1-3	TGTGCCAGCAGCCTAGGCCGGGCACCTGGAAACACCATATATTTT	CASSLGRAPGNTIYF
.	.	TRBV7-2	TRBJ2-5	TGTGCCAGCAGCCAACCTCTGGGGGCAGAGACCCAGTACTTC	CASSQPLGAETQYF
few	.	TRBV28	TRBJ2-2	TGTGCCAGCTCGACTCGGCTCACCGGGGAGCTGTTTTTT	CASSTRLTGELFF
many	.	TRBV4-3	TRBJ2-5	TGCGCCAGCAGCCTACGACTCCTCGACCTTCAAGAGACCCAGTACTTC	CASSLRLLDLQETQYF
.	.	TRBV27	TRBJ2-4	TGTGCCAGCAGTTCGCTTGGTTATCAAAACATTCAGTACTTC	CASSSLGYQNIQYF
.	.	TRBV14	TRBJ2-3	TGTGCCAGCAGCCACCTAGAGGCCGCAACAAATACGCAGTATTTT	CASSHLEAATNTQYF
few	TRBD2	TRBV4-3	TRBJ2-1	TGCGCCAGCAGCCGGGAGGGCCTCAATGAGCAGTTCTTC	CASSREGLNEQFF
few	TRBD2	TRBV28	TRBJ2-3	TGTGCCGGCAGCTCTCCTGGCGGGAGGGCCAGAGATACGCAGTATTTT	CAGSSPGGRARDTQYF
.	TRBD2	TRBV20-1	TRBJ2-5	TGCAGTGCTAGGGGACTAGCGGGGGCCCCTTCGGGGGAGACCCAGTACTTC	CSARGLAGAPSGETQYF
many	.	TRBV7-2	TRBJ2-7	TGTGCCAGCAGCAAAGGGGGAGACGCTAGCGTATACGAGCAGTACTTC	CASSKGGDASVYEQYF
.	TRBD1	TRBV5-5	TRBJ1-4	TGTGCCAGCAGCGACGGGACAGGGGGCGCCGGTGAAAAACTGTTTTTT	CASSDGTGGAGEKLFF
.	.	TRBV20-1	TRBJ2-7	TGCAGTGCTAGCATCCCCGACGCAGGCTACGAGCAATACTTC	CSASIPDAGYEQYF
few	TRBD1	TRBV23-1	TRBJ2-7	TGCGCCAGCAGACTAAGGCGGGACAGGGGTTTCTACGAGCAGTACTTC	CASRLRRDRGFYEQYF
.	.	TRBV3-1	TRBJ1-1	TGTGCCAGCAGCCTCAGTGGGGCGCTGGCTGAAGCTTTCTTT	CASSLSGALAEAFF
.	.	TRBV4-1	TRBJ2-1	TGCGCCAGCAGCCAAGGGCCGGGAGATGAGCAGTTCTTC	CASSQGPGDEQFF
.	TRBD2	TRBV4-1	TRBJ2-5	TGCGCCAGCAGCCAGCCCAAGCGGGGGACCCAAGAGACCCAGTACTTC	CASSQPKRGTQETQYF
once	TRBD1	TRBV20-1	TRBJ2-5	TGCAGTGGTGTGGGCCTTGGGACAGCGCTCCAAGAGACCCAGTACTTC	CSGVGLGTALQETQYF
few	.	TRBV7-2	TRBJ1-3	TGTGCCAGCAGCTTAGGTGCAAACACCATATATTTT	CASSLGANTIYF
few	TRBD2	TRBV9	TRBJ2-3	TGTGCCAGCAGCGTAGCTCGCACTAGCGGGGCCCGCACAGATACGCAGTATTTT	CASSVARTSGARTDTQYF
.	.	TRBV4-1	TRBJ1-3	TGCGCCAGCAGCCAAGCAATATGGACTGGAAACACCATATATTTT	CASSQAIWTGNTIYF
.	.	TRBV6-5	TRBJ2-3	TGTGCCAGCTCCGTGGGCCCGTATCCAGATACGCAGTATTTT	CASSVGPYPDTQYF
.	TRBD1	TRBV6-2/TRBV6-3	TRBJ2-1	TGTGCCAGCAGAGGGACAGTGCCCGGGATTCTCTACAATGAGCAGTTCTTC	CASRGTVPGILYNEQFF
.	TRBD1	TRBV28	TRBJ1-6	TGTGCCAGCAGACCGACAGGGTATAATTCACCCCTCCACTTT	CASRPTGYNSPLHF